The 5 T cell receptor beta chains below come from one sample, sequenced in a study of OX40 agonist ivuxolimab in advanced cancers. Profiled with immunoSEQ multiplex PCR; TCRdb holds only in-frame clones, not every one. Among tens of thousands of clones listed, around nine tenths were seen once. Sample: CD4+ or CD8+ T cells sorted from blood, taken in a trial of the OX40 agonist ivuxolimab. The receptors shown here come from an adult with an advanced solid tumor such as melanoma, head and neck, liver or kidney cancer.

The sample holds a few counts of this clone. The chain couples TRBV20-1 to TRBJ1-1; D may be TRBD1 (6 bases). CDR1 and CDR2 from the germline V gene are DFQATT and SNEGSKA (reference sequence). V was cut by 7 bases and J by 3 bases, with 9 bases left in between. This CDR3 contains 11 residues. The CDR3 here is CSVEGDTEAFF. For the CDR3, the DNA is TGCAGTGTAGAGGGGGACACTGAAGCTTTCTTT.

This chain joins TRBV6-6 and TRBJ2-1, with unresolved D. This CDR3 has 15 residues. Germline V CDR1 and CDR2: MNHNY, SVGAGI (reference sequence). V was trimmed by 1 base and J by 6 bases, leaving 13 bases between them. In DNA form, the CDR3 reads TGTGCCAGCAGTTACTGGACGGGTTCCCGCAATGAGCAGTTCTTC. Amino acid sequence: CASSYWTGSRNEQFF.

The J gene is TRBJ2-4, the V gene TRBV11-3, with 8 nucleotides matching TRBD2. Germline V lookup: CDR1 SGHNT, CDR2 YENEEA. The CDR3 covers 17 residues. The ends lost 1 base at V and 0 bases at J; junction bases unmatched: 5. The DNA of the CDR3 is TGTGCCAGCAGCTTAGCGGGAGGGCCGGTAGCCAAAAACATTCAGTACTTC. Its translation: CASSLAGGPVAKNIQYF.

This chain joins TRBV11-3 and TRBJ2-7, with TRBD2 as a possible D gene (6 bases). The CDR3 has 13 amino acids. The V gene lost 0 bases and the J gene lost 6 bases, with 9 bases spanning the gap. The germline gives CDR1 SGHNT, CDR2 YENEEA. CDR3 nucleotide sequence: TGTGCCAGCAGCTTAGAGAGGAGGGGCGAGCAGTACTTC. Protein sequence: CASSLERRGEQYF. The complete variable domain, with remaining parts taken from reference TRBV11-3 and TRBJ2-7, reads EAGVVQSPRYKIIEKKQPVAFWCNPISGHNTLYWYLQNLGQGPELLIRYENEEAVDDSQLPKDRFSAERLKGVDSTLKIQPAELGDSAVYLCASSLERRGEQYFGPGTRLTVT.

The V gene is TRBV18, the J gene TRBJ2-6; no reliable D call. The CDR3 runs 13 residues. Trimming stripped 6 bases from V and 5 bases from J, with 8 bases between. Germline lookup yields CDR1 KGHSH and CDR2 LQKENI. The CDR3 spells CASSPYWANVLTF. CDR3 DNA sequence: TGTGCCAGCTCTCCGTACTGGGCCAACGTCCTGACTTTC.